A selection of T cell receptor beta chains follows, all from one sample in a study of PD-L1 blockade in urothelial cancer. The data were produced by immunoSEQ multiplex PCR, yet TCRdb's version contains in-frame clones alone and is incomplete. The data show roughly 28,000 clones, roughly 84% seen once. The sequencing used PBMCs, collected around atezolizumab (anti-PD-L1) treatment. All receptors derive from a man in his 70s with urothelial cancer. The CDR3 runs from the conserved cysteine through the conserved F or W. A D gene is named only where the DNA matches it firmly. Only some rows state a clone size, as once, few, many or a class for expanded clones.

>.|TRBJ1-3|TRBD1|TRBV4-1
TGCGCCAGCAGCCGTACAGGGGCAACTGGAAACACCATATATTTT
CASSRTGATGNTIYF
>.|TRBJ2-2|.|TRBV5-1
TGCGCCAGCAGCCGCGACTCTGTACCGACCGGGGAGCTGTTTTTT
CASSRDSVPTGELFF
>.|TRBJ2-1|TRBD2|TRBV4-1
TGCGCCAGCAGCCAAGATACCCTGCCTAGCGGGAGGGAGCGGTTCTTC
CASSQDTLPSGRERFF
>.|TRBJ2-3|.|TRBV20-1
TGCAGTGCTATGAGAGGGGATACGCAGTATTTT
CSAMRGDTQYF
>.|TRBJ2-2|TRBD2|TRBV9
TGTGCCAGCAGCCTACTAGCGGGGGTGGCCGGGGAGCTGTTTTTT
CASSLLAGVAGELFF
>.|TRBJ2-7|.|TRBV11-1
TGTGCCAGCAGCTTAGAAGAAAAACAGGAGCAGTACTTC
CASSLEEKQEQYF
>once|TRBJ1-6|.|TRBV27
TGTGCCAGCAGTCCGACAGGAGGTGATTCACCCCTCCACTTT
CASSPTGGDSPLHF
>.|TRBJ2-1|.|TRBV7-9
TGTGCCAGCAGCCTAGGATCGGGGAGATGGTACAATGAGCAGTTCTTC
CASSLGSGRWYNEQFF
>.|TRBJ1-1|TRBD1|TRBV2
TGTGCCAGCAGGGGACAGGTGAACACTGAAGCTTTCTTT
CASRGQVNTEAFF
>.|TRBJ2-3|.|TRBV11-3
TGTGCCAGCAGCTTAGGAATACAGGGTTCAGATACGCAGTATTTT
CASSLGIQGSDTQYF
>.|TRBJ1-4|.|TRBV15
TGTGCCACCAGCAGAGAAGGGGCAGGGGCGGGTGAAAAACTGTTTTTT
CATSREGAGAGEKLFF
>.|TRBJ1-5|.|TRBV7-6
TGTGCCAGCAGCCACGGCGGGCAGCCCCAGCATTTT
CASSHGGQPQHF
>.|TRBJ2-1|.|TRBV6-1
TGTGCCAGCAGTGCCCAGTTATACAATGAGCAGTTCTTC
CASSAQLYNEQFF
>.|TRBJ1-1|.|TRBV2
TGTGCCAGCACCCTGTCAGGGGTCGTCACTGAAGCTTTCTTT
CASTLSGVVTEAFF
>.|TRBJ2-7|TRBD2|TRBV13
TGTGCCAGCAGCTCCCCCGAACTAGCGGGAGGGTACGAGCAGTACTTC
CASSSPELAGGYEQYF
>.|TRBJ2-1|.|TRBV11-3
TGTGCCAGCAGCTTCCGATCCGGGGGAGAGCAGTTCTTC
CASSFRSGGEQFF
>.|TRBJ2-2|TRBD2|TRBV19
TGTGCCAGTAGTCCACGGGGAGGGGCCACCGGGGAGCTGTTTTTT
CASSPRGGATGELFF
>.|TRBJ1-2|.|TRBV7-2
TGTGCCAGCAGCTTAAGGGGCCAGCTCGCCTATGGCTACACCTTC
CASSLRGQLAYGYTF
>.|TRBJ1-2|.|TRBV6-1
TGTGCCAGCAGTGAAAGGGGAAAAAACTATGGCTACACCTTC
CASSERGKNYGYTF